These T cell receptor beta chains were read from a single sample in a study of control samples from healthy donors and cancer patients. The repertoire was sequenced with immunoSEQ multiplex PCR; TCRdb's copy has only in-frame clones and lacks some. Among roughly 43,000 clones, roughly 94% were seen once, and the ten largest hold 20% to 30%. The specimen sequenced was blood. The receptors were sampled from a man aged 55 to 70 in good health. CDR3s include the opening cysteine and the closing phenylalanine or tryptophan. Each record gives: D gene, V gene, clone size, J gene, CDR3 protein, CDR3 DNA. The D gene is left open where the match is weak. A row's size may be missing; if present it is once, few, many or a size class.

>-|TRBV20-1|-|TRBJ2-5
CSAVETQYF
TGCAGTGCTGTAGAGACCCAGTACTTC
>-|TRBV6-6|-|TRBJ1-4
CASSPTGSNNEKLFF
TGTGCCAGCAGTCCCACTGGCAGTAATAATGAAAAACTGTTTTTT
>TRBD2|TRBV29-1|-|TRBJ2-1
CSVIGLATYNEQFF
TGCAGCGTTATCGGACTAGCGACTTACAATGAGCAGTTCTTC
>-|TRBV29-1|-|TRBJ1-1
CSVEDGGNTEAFF
TGCAGCGTTGAAGATGGAGGAAACACTGAAGCTTTCTTT
>TRBD2|TRBV19|-|TRBJ2-1
CASNPGLAGSSWNEQFF
TGTGCCAGTAACCCGGGACTAGCGGGAAGTTCTTGGAATGAGCAGTTCTTC
>-|TRBV27|-|TRBJ2-5
CASSFVAEQETQYF
TGTGCCAGCAGTTTCGTTGCAGAACAAGAGACCCAGTACTTC
>TRBD1|TRBV10-2|-|TRBJ2-3
CASLSRDRGTDTQYF
TGCGCCAGCCTCTCCCGGGACAGGGGGACAGATACGCAGTATTTT
>-|TRBV19|-|TRBJ2-1
CASSMSNYNEQFF
TGTGCCAGTAGTATGTCTAACTACAATGAGCAGTTCTTC
>-|TRBV12-3/TRBV12-4|-|TRBJ1-2
CASSLGPIYGYTF
TGTGCCAGCAGTTTAGGGCCGATCTATGGCTACACCTTC
>-|TRBV7-9|-|TRBJ2-7
CASSQARVGEQYF
TGTGCCAGCAGCCAAGCGAGGGTGGGAGAGCAGTACTTC
>-|TRBV12-3/TRBV12-4|-|TRBJ1-4
CASSLGADEKLFF
TGTGCCAGCAGTTTGGGGGCGGATGAAAAACTGTTTTTT
>-|TRBV6-6|-|TRBJ1-2
CASHASGIGGYTF
TGTGCCAGCCACGCCTCAGGTATCGGTGGCTACACCTTC
>-|TRBV10-3|-|TRBJ1-4
CAISAGRNEKLFF
TGTGCCATCAGTGCAGGACGGAATGAAAAACTGTTTTTT
>TRBD1|TRBV18|-|TRBJ1-5
CASSTRTGNQPQHF
TGTGCCAGCTCAACACGGACAGGGAATCAGCCCCAGCATTTT
>-|TRBV2|-|TRBJ1-3
CASRGDLLNTIYF
TGTGCCAGCAGAGGGGACCTCCTTAACACCATATATTTT
>-|TRBV30|-|TRBJ1-3
CAWSGGRPTIYF
TGTGCCTGGAGTGGGGGTCGCCCCACCATATATTTT
>TRBD2|TRBV5-4|once|TRBJ2-2
CASSSHRGGATRANTGELFF
TGTGCCAGCAGCTCCCACCGCGGGGGGGCGACACGAGCTAACACCGGGGAGCTGTTTTTT
>TRBD2|TRBV15|-|TRBJ2-3
CATSTWWEGRTDTQYF
TGTGCCACCAGCACCTGGTGGGAGGGCCGAACAGATACGCAGTATTTT
>-|TRBV29-1|-|TRBJ2-3
CSASFEPQYF
TGCAGCGCTTCGTTCGAACCGCAGTATTTT
>-|TRBV6-2/TRBV6-3|few|TRBJ2-1
CASSYSTREQFF
TGTGCCAGCAGTTACTCGACGAGAGAGCAGTTCTTC
>-|TRBV11-3|-|TRBJ1-5
CASSLPGTRYSNQPQHF
TGTGCCAGCAGCCTACCCGGGACAAGATATAGCAATCAGCCCCAGCATTTT
>-|TRBV3-1/TRBV3-2|-|TRBJ1-3
CASSQVQAGTGNTIYF
TGTGCCAGCAGCCAAGTGCAAGCGGGGACTGGAAACACCATATATTTT